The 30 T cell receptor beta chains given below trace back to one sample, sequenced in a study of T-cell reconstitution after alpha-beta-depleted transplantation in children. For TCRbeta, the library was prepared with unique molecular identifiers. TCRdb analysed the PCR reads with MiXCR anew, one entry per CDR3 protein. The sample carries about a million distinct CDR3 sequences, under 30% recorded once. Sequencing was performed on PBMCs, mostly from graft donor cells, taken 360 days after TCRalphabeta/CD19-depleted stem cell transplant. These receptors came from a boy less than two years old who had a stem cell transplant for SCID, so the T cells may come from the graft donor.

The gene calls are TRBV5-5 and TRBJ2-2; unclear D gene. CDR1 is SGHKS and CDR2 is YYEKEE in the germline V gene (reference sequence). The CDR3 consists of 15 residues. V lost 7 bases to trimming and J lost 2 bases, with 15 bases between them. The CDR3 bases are TGTGCCAGCCTCCTTAGTTCTTTTAACACCGGGGAGCTGTTTTTT. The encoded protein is CASLLSSFNTGELFF.

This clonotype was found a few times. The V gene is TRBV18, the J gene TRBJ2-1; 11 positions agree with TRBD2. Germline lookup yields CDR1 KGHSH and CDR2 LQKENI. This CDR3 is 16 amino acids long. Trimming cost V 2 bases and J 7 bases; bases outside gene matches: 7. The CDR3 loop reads CASSPTSGGPRNEQFF. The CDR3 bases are TGTGCCAGCTCACCAACTAGCGGGGGACCCAGGAATGAGCAGTTCTTC.

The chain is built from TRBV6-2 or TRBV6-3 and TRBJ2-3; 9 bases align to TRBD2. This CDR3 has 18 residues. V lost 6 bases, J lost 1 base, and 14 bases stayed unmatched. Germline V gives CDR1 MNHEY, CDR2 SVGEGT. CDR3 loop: CASSSSLRGGPRTDTQYF. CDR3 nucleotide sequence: TGTGCCAGCAGCTCCTCCTTGCGGGGGGGGCCTCGCACAGATACGCAGTATTTT.

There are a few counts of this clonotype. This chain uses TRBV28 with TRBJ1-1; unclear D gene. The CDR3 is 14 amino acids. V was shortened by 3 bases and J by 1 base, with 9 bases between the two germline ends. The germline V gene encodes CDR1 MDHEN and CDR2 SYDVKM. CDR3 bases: TGTGCCAGCAGTTTGGCCGGGTGGAACACTGAAGCTTTCTTT. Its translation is CASSLAGWNTEAFF. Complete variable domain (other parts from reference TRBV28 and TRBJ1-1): DVKVTQSSRYLVKRTGEKVFLECVQDMDHENMFWYRQDPGLGLRLIYFSYDVKMKEKGDIPEGYSVSREKKERFSLILESASTNQTSMYLCASSLAGWNTEAFFGQGTRLTVV.

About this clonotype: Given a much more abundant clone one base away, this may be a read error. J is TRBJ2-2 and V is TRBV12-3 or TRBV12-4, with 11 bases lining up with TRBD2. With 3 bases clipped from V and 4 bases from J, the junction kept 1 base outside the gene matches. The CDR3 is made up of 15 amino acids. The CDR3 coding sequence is TGTGCCAGCAGTTTTAGCGGGGGGGCCACCGGGGAGCTGTTTTTT. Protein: CASSFSGGATGELFF.

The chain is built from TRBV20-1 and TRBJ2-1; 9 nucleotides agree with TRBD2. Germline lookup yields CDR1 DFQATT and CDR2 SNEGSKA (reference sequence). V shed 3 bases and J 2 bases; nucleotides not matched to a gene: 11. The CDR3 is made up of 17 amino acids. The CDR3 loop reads CSASFFRERGAYNEQFF. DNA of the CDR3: TGCAGTGCTAGTTTTTTTCGGGAGCGGGGGGCCTACAATGAGCAGTTCTTC.

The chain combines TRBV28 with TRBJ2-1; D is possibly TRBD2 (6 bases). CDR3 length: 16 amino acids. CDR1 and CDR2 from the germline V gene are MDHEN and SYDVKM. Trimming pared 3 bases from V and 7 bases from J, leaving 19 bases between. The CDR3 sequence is CASSFHASGGRNEQFF. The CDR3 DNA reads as TGTGCCAGCAGTTTTCATGCCTCCGGGGGTCGGAATGAGCAGTTCTTC.

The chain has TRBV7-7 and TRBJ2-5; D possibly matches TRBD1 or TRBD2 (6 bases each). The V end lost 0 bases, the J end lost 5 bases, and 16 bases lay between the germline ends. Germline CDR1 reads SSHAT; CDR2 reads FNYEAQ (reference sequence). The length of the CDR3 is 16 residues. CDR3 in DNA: TGTGCCAGCAGCTTAGCATTCCGGGGGCCGGGGGAGACCCAGTACTTC. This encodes CASSLAFRGPGETQYF.

The CDR3 spells CASSQDPTGYNEQFF. The CDR3 nucleotides are TGCGCCAGCAGCCAGGACCCGACAGGGTACAATGAGCAGTTCTTC. This chain joins TRBV5-1 and TRBJ2-1, with TRBD1 matching 7 bases. The CDR3 has 15 residues. Per germline, CDR1 SGHRS and CDR2 YFSETQ. V dropped 4 bases and J dropped 4; count of bases not matched to a gene: 8.

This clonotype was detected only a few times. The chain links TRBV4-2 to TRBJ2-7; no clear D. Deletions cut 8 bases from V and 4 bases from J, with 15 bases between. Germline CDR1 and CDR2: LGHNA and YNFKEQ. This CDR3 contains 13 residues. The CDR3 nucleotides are TGTGCCAGCTCTCCAGACCCTTTTTACGAGCAGTACTTC. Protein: CASSPDPFYEQYF.

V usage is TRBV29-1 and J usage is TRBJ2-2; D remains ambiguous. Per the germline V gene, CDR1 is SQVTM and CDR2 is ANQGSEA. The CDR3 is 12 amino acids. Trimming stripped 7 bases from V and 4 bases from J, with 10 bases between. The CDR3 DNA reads TGCAGCGCTTTTCTAAGCACCGGGGAGCTGTTTTTT. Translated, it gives CSAFLSTGELFF.

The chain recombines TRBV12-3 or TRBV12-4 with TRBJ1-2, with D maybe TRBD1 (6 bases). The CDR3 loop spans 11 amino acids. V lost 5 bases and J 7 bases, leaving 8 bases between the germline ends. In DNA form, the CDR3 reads TGTGCCAGCAGTGGACAGTTTGGCTACACCTTC. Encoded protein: CASSGQFGYTF.

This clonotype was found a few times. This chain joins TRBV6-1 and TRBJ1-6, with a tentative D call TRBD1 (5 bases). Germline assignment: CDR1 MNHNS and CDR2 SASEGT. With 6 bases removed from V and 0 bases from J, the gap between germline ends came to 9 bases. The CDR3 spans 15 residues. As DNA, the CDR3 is TGTGCCAGCAGCCACCAGGGCTCCTATAATTCACCCCTCCACTTT. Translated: CASSHQGSYNSPLHF.

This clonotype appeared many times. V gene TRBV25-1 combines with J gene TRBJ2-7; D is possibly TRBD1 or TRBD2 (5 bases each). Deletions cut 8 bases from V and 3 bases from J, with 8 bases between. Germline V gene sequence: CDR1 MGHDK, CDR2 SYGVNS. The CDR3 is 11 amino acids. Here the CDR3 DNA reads TGTGCCAGCGATGGGGGCTACGAGCAGTACTTC. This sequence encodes CASDGGYEQYF.

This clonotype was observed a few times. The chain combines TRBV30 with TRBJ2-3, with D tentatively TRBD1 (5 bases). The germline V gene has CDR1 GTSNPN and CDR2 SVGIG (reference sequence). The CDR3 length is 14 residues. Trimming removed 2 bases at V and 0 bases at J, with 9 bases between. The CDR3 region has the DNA TGTGCCTGGAGTCGGCAGGGAAGCACAGATACGCAGTATTTT. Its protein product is CAWSRQGSTDTQYF.

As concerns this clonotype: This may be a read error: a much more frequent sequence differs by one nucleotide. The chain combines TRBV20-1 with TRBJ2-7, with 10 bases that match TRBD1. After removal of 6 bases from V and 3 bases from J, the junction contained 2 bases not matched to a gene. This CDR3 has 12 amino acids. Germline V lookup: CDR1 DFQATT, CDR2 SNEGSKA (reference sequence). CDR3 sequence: CSAGTGVYEQYF. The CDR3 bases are TGCAGTGCCGGGACAGGGGTCTACGAGCAGTACTTC.

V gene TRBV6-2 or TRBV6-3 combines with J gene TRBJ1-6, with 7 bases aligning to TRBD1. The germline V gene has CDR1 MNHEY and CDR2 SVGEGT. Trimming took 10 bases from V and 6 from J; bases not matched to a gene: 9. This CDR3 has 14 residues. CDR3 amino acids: CATTGQRSNSPLHF. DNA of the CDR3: TGTGCCACCACGGGACAGAGAAGTAATTCACCCCTCCACTTT.

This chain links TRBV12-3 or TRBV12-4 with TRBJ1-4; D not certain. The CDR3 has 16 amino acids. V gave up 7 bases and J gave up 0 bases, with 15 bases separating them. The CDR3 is CASTIGRFATNEKLFF. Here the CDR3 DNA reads TGTGCCAGCACCATAGGGCGGTTTGCAACTAATGAAAAACTGTTTTTT.

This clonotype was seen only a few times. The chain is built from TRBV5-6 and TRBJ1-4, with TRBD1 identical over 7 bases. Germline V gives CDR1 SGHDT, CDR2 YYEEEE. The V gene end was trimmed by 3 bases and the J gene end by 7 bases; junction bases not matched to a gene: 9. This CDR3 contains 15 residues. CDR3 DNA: TGTGCCAGCAGCTCGACGACAGGGATGAGTGAAAAACTGTTTTTT. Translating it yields CASSSTTGMSEKLFF.

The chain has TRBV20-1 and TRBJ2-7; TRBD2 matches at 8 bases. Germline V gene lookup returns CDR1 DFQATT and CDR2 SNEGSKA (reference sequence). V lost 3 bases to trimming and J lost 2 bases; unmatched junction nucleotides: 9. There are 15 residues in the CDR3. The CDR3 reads CSASHLAGGTYEQYF. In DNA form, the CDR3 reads TGCAGTGCTAGTCATCTCGCGGGGGGCACCTACGAGCAGTACTTC.

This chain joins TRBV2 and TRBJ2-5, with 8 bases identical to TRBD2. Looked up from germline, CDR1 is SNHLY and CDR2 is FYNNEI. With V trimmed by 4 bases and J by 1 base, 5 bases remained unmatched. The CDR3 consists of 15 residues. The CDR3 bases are TGTGCCAGCAGTGCGGGGGGGGGCCTCCAAGAGACCCAGTACTTC. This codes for CASSAGGGLQETQYF. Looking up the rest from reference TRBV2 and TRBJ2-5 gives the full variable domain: EPEVTQTPSHQVTQMGQEVILRCVPISNHLYFYWYRQILGQKVEFLVSFYNNEISEKSEIFDDQFSVERPDGSNFTLKIRSTKLEDSAMYFCASSAGGGLQETQYFGPGTRLLVL.

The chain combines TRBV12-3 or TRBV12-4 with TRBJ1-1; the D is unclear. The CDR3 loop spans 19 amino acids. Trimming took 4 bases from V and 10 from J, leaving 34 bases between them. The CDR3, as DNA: TGTGCCAGCAGTTCCCCTTTGGACGGTCCGCTCCTCCCGTTACCTGGAGCTTTCTTT. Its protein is CASSSPLDGPLLPLPGAFF.

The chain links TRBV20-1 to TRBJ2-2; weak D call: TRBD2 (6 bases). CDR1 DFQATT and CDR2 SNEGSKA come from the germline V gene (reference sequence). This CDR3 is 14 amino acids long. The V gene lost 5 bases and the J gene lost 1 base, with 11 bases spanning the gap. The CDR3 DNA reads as TGCAGTGCTGGCGGGACTTGGAACACCGGGGAGCTGTTTTTT. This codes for CSAGGTWNTGELFF.

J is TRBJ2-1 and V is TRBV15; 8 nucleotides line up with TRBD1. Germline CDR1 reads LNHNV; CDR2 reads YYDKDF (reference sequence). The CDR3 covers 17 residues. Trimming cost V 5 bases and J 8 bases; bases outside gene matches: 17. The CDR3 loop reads CATSSRGGQGFRYEQFF. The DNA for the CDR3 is TGTGCCACCAGCTCAAGGGGAGGACAGGGTTTCAGGTATGAGCAGTTCTTC.

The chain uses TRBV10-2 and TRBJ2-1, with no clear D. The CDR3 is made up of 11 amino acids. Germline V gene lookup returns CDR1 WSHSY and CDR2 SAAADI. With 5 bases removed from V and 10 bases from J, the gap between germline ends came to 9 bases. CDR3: CASSTFSEQFF. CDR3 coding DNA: TGCGCCAGCAGTACGTTCTCGGAGCAGTTCTTC.

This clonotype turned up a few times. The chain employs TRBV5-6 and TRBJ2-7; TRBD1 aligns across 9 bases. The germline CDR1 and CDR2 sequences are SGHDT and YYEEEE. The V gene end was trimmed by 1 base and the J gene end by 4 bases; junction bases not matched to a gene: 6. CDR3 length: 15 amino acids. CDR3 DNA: TGTGCCAGCAGCTTGTTTGGGACAGGGAAGTACGAGCAGTACTTC. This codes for CASSLFGTGKYEQYF.

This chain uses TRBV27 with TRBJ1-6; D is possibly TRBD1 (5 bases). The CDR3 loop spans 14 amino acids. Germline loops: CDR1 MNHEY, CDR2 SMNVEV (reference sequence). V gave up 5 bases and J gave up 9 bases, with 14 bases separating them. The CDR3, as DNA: TGTGCCAGCAGTCTACCGGGGGTGGGTTCACCCCTCCACTTT. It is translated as CASSLPGVGSPLHF.

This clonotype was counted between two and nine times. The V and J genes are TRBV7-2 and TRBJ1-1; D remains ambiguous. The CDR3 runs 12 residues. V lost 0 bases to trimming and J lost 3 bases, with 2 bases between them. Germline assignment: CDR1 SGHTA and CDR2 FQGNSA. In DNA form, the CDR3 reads TGTGCCAGCAGCTTAGCTTACACTGAAGCTTTCTTT. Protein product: CASSLAYTEAFF.

The CDR3: CASSHQNNEQFF. The CDR3 DNA is TGTGCCAGCAGCCATCAAAACAATGAGCAGTTCTTC. The gene calls are TRBV3-1 and TRBJ2-1; D is undetermined. The V gene lost 3 bases and the J gene lost 5 bases, with 5 bases spanning the gap. Germline CDR1 reads LGHDT; CDR2 reads YNNKEL (reference sequence). CDR3 length equals 12 residues.

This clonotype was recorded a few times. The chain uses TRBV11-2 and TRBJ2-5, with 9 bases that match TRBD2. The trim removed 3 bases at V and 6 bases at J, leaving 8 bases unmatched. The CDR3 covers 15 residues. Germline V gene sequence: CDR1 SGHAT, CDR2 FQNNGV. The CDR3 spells CASSLLAGPRKTQYF. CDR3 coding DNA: TGTGCCAGCAGCTTGCTAGCGGGGCCCAGAAAGACCCAGTACTTC. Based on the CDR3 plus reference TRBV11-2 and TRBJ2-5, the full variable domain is EAGVAQSPRYKIIEKRQSVAFWCNPISGHATLYWYQQILGQGPKLLIQFQNNGVVDDSQLPKDRFSAERLKGVDSTLKIQPAKLEDSAVYLCASSLLAGPRKTQYFGPGTRLLVL.